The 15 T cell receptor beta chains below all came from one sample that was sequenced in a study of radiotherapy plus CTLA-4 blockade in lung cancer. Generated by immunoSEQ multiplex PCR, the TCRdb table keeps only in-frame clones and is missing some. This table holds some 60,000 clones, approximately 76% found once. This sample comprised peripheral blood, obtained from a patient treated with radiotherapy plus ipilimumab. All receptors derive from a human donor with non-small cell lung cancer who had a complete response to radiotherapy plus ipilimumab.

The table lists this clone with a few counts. The chain's CDR3 is CASSSAGFGANIQYF. The DNA of the CDR3 is TGTGCCAGCAGTTCCGCAGGGTTTGGGGCAAACATTCAGTACTTC. The chain has TRBV28 and TRBJ2-4, with D possibly TRBD1 on 5 matching bases. Looked up from germline, CDR1 is MDHEN and CDR2 is SYDVKM. Trimming cost V 4 bases and J 6 bases, with 16 bases left between them. The CDR3 is made up of 15 amino acids.

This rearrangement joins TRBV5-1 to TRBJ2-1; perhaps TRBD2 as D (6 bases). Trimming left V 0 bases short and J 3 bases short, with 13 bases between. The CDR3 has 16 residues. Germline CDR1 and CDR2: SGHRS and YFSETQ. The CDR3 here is CASSLGGNGGYNEQFF. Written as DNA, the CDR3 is TGCGCCAGCAGCTTGGGTGGAAACGGGGGCTACAATGAGCAGTTCTTC.

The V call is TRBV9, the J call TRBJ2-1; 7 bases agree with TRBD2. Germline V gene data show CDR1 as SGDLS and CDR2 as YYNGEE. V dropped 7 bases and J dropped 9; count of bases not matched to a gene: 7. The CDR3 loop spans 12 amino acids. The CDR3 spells CASGEGGPEQFF. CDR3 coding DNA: TGTGCCAGCGGGGAGGGAGGGCCTGAGCAGTTCTTC.

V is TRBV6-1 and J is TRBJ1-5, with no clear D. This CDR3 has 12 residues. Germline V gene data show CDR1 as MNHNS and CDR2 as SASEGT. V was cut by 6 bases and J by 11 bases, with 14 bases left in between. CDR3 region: CASSLAVGSQHF. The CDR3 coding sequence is TGTGCCAGCAGCCTAGCTGTGGGGTCCCAGCATTTT.

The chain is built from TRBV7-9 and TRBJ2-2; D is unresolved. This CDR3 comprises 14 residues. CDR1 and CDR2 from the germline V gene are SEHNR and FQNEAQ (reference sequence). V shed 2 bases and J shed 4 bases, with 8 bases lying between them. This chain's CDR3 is CASSLTQTTGELFF. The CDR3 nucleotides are TGTGCCAGCAGCTTAACACAAACCACCGGGGAGCTGTTTTTT.

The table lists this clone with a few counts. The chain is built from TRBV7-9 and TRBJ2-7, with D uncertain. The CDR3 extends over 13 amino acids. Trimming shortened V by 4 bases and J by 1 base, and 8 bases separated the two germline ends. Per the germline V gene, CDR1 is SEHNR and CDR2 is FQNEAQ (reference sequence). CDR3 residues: CASSSSYSYEQYF. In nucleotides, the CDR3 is TGTGCCAGCAGCTCCTCGTATTCCTACGAGCAGTACTTC.

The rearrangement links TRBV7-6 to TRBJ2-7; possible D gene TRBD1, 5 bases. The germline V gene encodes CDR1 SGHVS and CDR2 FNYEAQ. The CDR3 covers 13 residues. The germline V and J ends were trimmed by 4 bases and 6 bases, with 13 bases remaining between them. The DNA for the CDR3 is TGTGCCAGCAGCTCTTCCAGGGTTTCCGAGCAGTACTTC. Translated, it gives CASSSSRVSEQYF.

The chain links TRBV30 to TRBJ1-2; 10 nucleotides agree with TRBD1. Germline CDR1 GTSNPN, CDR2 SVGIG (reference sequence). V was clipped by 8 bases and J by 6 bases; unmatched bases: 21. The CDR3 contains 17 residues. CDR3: CAASPIGTGDNLHGYTF. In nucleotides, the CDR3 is TGTGCCGCGTCACCCATCGGGACAGGGGATAATTTGCATGGCTACACCTTC.

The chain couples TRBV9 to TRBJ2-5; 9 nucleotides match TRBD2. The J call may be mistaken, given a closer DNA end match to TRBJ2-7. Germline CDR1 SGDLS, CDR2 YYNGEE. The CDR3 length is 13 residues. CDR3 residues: CASSPSGTNEQYF. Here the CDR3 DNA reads TGTGCCAGCAGCCCTAGCGGGACGAACGAGCAGTACTTC.

CDR3: CASSLLGGVRLNEQFF. The CDR3, as DNA: TGTGCCAGCAGCTTGCTAGGGGGCGTGAGACTCAATGAGCAGTTCTTC. V usage is TRBV27 and J usage is TRBJ2-1, with 7 bases aligning to TRBD1. Germline loops: CDR1 MNHEY, CDR2 SMNVEV (reference sequence). The V gene end was trimmed by 6 bases and the J gene end by 6 bases; junction bases not matched to a gene: 14. The CDR3 has 16 residues.

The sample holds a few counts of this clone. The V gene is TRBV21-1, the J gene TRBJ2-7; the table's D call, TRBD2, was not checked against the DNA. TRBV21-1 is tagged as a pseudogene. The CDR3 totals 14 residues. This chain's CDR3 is CATSWGDRSYEQYF. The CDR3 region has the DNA TGTGCCACAAGCTGGGGGGACCGCTCCTACGAGCAGTACTTC.

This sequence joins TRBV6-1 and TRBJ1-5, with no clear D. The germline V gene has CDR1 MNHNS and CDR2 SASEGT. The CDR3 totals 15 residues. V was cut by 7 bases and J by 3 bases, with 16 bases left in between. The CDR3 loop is CASIGGILDNQPQHF. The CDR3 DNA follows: TGTGCCAGCATCGGAGGAATTCTCGACAATCAGCCCCAGCATTTT.

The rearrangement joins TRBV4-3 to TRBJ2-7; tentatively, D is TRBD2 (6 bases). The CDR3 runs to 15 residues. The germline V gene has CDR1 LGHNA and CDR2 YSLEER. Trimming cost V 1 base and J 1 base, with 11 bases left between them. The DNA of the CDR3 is TGCGCCAGCAGCCAAGGGGGGGTGAGGTCCTACGAGCAGTACTTC. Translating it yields CASSQGGVRSYEQYF.

CDR3 loop: CASSGTSGRAKVDTQYF. CDR3 sequence (DNA): TGTGCCAGCAGTGGGACTAGCGGGAGGGCCAAGGTAGATACGCAGTATTTT. The gene calls are TRBV2 and TRBJ2-3; TRBD2 matches 15 bases. Germline CDR1 reads SNHLY; CDR2 reads FYNNEI. The CDR3 spans 17 residues. V lost 4 bases, J lost 5 bases, and 7 bases stayed unmatched.

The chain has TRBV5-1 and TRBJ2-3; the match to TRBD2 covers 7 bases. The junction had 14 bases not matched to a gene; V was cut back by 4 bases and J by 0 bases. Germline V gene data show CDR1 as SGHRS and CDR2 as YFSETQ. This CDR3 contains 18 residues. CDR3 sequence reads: CASSATPQGSGSTDTQYF. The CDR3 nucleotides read TGCGCCAGCAGCGCCACCCCCCAAGGTAGCGGGAGCACAGATACGCAGTATTTT.